This T cell receptor beta chain was recorded in a study of T cells in Graves' hyperthyroidism and ophthalmopathy. This clonotype was recorded a few times. Using RNA transcripts as the source, TCR beta CDR3 regions were amplified. A first-round RT-PCR of the TCR CDR3 used the HTBI primer set. TCRdb itself ran the multiplex PCR reads through MiXCR, one entry per CDR3 protein. The data show hundreds of thousands of distinct CDR3 sequences, about a third seen once. From germline, CDR1 is DFQATT and CDR2 SNEGSKA (reference sequence). The CDR3 consists of 14 residues. Trimming took 6 bases from V and 0 from J, leaving 13 bases between them.

The sequence was collected from a middle-aged woman with Graves' hyperthyroidism. Sequencing was carried out using blood. The chain uses TRBV20-1 and TRBJ2-3; possibly TRBD2 for D (6 bases). CDR3 amino acids: CSAVRAGSTDTQYF. As DNA, the CDR3 is TGCAGTGCGGTGCGTGCGGGAAGCACAGATACGCAGTATTTT.